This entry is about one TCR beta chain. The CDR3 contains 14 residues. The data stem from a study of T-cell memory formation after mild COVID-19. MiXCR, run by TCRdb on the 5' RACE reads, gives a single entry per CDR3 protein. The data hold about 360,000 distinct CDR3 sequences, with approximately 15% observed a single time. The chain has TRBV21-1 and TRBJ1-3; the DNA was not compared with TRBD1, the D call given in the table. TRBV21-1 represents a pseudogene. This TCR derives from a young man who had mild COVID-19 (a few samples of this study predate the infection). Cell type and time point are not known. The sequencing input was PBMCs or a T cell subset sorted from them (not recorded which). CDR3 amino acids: CASTTGSRGNTIYF. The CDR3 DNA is TGTGCCAGCACTACAGGGTCGCGCGGAAACACCATATATTTT.